This TCR beta chain emerged from a study of cytomegalovirus exposure and HLA in healthy donors. A remark on this clone: Its antigen is unidentified.

Study-level findings and limits: HLA alleles showed associations with about 17,000 TCR beta sequences in a later analysis, at a 0.05 false discovery rate. CMV serostatus was the sole immune exposure data available.

PCR amplification relied on 60 Vbeta primers (plus 13 Jbeta primers). The data were produced by immunoSEQ multiplex PCR, yet TCRdb's version contains in-frame clones alone and is incomplete. Among fewer than 250,000 clones listed, around 75% were seen once. Healthy bone marrow donors made up the cohort. Whereas donors were nominally healthy upon sampling, unrecorded immune exposures were probable. The CDR3 runs 16 residues. The germline V and J ends were trimmed by 1 base and 5 bases, with 14 bases remaining between them. Germline V gene sequence: CDR1 LGHNA, CDR2 YSLEER. This chain joins TRBV4-3 and TRBJ1-4; D gene uncertain. The sequencing input was PBMCs. The clonotype was recovered from a male donor in good health and CMV-seropositive. Here the CDR3 reads CASSQANLNGNEKLFF. The CDR3 bases are TGCGCCAGCAGCCAAGCGAATTTGAACGGGAATGAAAAACTGTTTTTT.